Below are 4 T cell receptor beta chains sequenced from a single sample in a study of blood T cell repertoires in COVID-19. Measured with immunoSEQ multiplex PCR; TCRdb has only the in-frame clones, and not every one. The data show roughly 99,000 clones, around 85% seen once. The sequencing sample was made of peripheral blood. These TCRs come from an elderly woman with acute or convalescent COVID-19.

The chain recombines TRBV2 with TRBJ2-2; 9 nucleotides line up with TRBD2. The CDR3 loop spans 16 amino acids. Germline V CDR1 and CDR2: SNHLY, FYNNEI. V dropped 6 bases and J dropped 2; count of bases not matched to a gene: 7. In DNA, the CDR3 is TGTGCCAGCAGGGGGACTAGCTTTAAAAACACCGGGGAGCTGTTTTTT. It yields the protein CASRGTSFKNTGELFF.

The chain combines TRBV9 with TRBJ1-5, with D maybe TRBD1 (5 bases). The V gene lost 4 bases and the J gene lost 2 bases, with 10 bases spanning the gap. CDR1 is SGDLS, CDR2 YYNGEE, per germline. The CDR3 has 14 residues. The CDR3 loop reads CASSQGFGNQPQHF. The CDR3 nucleotides are TGTGCCAGCAGCCAGGGCTTCGGCAATCAGCCCCAGCATTTT.

Only one count was recorded for this clone. This chain links TRBV7-8 with TRBJ2-5, with a possible D match to TRBD1 (6 bases). The length of the CDR3 is 14 residues. Germline-derived CDR1 and CDR2 are SGHVS and FQNEAQ. Trimming shortened V by 4 bases and J by 4 bases, and 13 bases separated the two germline ends. DNA for the CDR3: TGTGCCAGCAGCTCCCAAGGACAGAGAGAGACCCAGTACTTC. Translation gives CASSSQGQRETQYF.

CDR3 residues: CATSRDQYNSGNTIYF. CDR3 DNA sequence: TGTGCCACCAGCAGAGATCAATACAACTCTGGAAACACCATATATTTT. The V gene is TRBV15, the J gene TRBJ1-3; no clear D gene. Germline V gene sequence: CDR1 LNHNV, CDR2 YYDKDF (reference sequence). Trimming left V 0 bases short and J 0 bases short, with 9 bases between. The CDR3 has 16 residues.